This TCR beta chain was documented in a study of blood T cells in healthy people across ages. On the study more broadly: Per two T cells, template switching captured roughly one barcoded beta molecule.

The study recruited healthy Caucasian donors from Russia who were aged about 6 to 100. It was 8 to 10 milliliters of peripheral blood that were drawn from each donor. At least 6 micrograms of total RNA were extracted per sample. A second roughly 7 to 12 cycle PCR used barcoded and J-beta primers. MiXCR, applied by TCRdb to the 5' RACE reads, yields one record per CDR3 protein. Here the sample spans some 1.1 million distinct CDR3 sequences, roughly two fifths being singletons. The sample holds a few counts of this clonotype. The V and J ends lost 3 bases and 4 bases respectively, with 16 bases between them. CDR1 and CDR2 (germline): MNHEY, SMNVEV (reference sequence). The CDR3 is 16 residues long.

The sample was blood. V gene TRBV27 combines with J gene TRBJ2-1; D might be TRBD1 (5 bases). This receptor was taken from a man between 18 and 35 years old in good health. Here the CDR3 reads CASSLGLGQKYNEQFF. The CDR3 DNA follows: TGTGCCAGCAGTTTGGGTCTGGGGCAGAAGTACAATGAGCAGTTCTTC.